This TCR beta chain emerged from a study of blood T cells in healthy people across ages. Germline V gene sequence: CDR1 DFQATT, CDR2 SNEGSKA (reference sequence). This CDR3 has 15 residues. The V end was cut by 6 bases, the J end by 0 bases, with 16 bases between. The use of a sample-barcoded 5' primer and a J-beta primer mix characterized a second PCR of roughly 6 to 12 cycles. Tagging of each cDNA molecule was performed by a template-switch adaptor with 12 random nucleotides. TCRdb used MiXCR to reprocess the 5' RACE reads, holding one entry per CDR3 protein. The sample lists over 500,000 distinct CDR3 sequences, over 25% seen once, with approximately 3.3% in the top ten. This clonotype showed up just a few times. The sample was also reused in another study, on T cells of mothers and their children. This second study notes: Every mother supplied over 8 million TCR beta CDR3 reads and every child a few million. Slightly, though not significantly, more overlap was seen in related than in unrelated mother-child pairs. Nobody spotted any persistent microchimeric T cell clones.

The source is a boy between 2 and 10 years old in good health. The material sequenced was blood. V and J are TRBV20-1 and TRBJ2-3; D might be TRBD1 or TRBD2, each matching 5 bases. In DNA, the CDR3 is TGCAGTGCCCCAGATGGGGACGGAAGCACAGATACGCAGTATTTT. It yields the protein CSAPDGDGSTDTQYF.